This TCR beta chain was profiled in a study of blood T cell repertoires in COVID-19. Study in general: Samples came from the United States, Italy and Spain, spanning acute and convalescent COVID-19. PBMCs, B-cell-depleted T cells, or T cells were the source of the cDNA or gDNA that made up the material.

Original processing notes: Estimation of nucleated cell counts was performed using reference gene primer amplification. Assay used: immunoSEQ multiplex PCR; TCRdb lists only in-frame clones, some missing. That table gives V, J and clone size, and the DNA gave D and trimming. The sample contains 100,000 to 150,000 clones, 70% to 75% of which appear only once. Germline V gives CDR1 LNHDA, CDR2 SQIVND (reference sequence). The ends were cut back, 7 bases at V and 10 bases at J, with 14 bases in the middle. This CDR3 is built from 12 residues. Seattle-derived patients entered the study during active infection and were followed longitudinally.

This rearrangement joins TRBV19 to TRBJ1-5; D is undetermined. The specimen sequenced was peripheral blood. The source is a man of 80 years or more with COVID-19, enrolled during active disease. The CDR3 spells CASTTGYIPQHF. CDR3 DNA: TGTGCCAGTACTACGGGGTACATCCCCCAGCATTTT.